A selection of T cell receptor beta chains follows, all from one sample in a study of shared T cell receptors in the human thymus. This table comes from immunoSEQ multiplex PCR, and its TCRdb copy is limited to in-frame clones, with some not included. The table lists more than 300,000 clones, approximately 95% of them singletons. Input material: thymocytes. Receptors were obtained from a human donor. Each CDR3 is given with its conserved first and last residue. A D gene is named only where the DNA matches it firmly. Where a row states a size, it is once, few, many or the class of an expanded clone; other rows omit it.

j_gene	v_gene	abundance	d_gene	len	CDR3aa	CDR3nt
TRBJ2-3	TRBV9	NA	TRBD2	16	CASSSTSGSSTDTQYF	TGTGCCAGCAGCTCGACTAGCGGGTCTAGCACAGATACGCAGTATTTT
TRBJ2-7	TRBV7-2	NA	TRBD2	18	CASSPRGPSGKTSYEQYF	TGTGCCAGCAGTCCTAGGGGCCCTAGCGGGAAAACCTCCTACGAGCAGTACTTC
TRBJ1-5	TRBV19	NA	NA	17	CASSIGALGPSNQPQHF	TGTGCCAGTAGTATAGGGGCCTTAGGGCCTAGCAATCAGCCCCAGCATTTT
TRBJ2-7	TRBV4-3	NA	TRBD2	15	CASSQGRGSAYEQYF	TGCGCCAGCAGCCAAGGGCGGGGGTCTGCCTACGAGCAGTACTTC
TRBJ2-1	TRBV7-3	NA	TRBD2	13	CASSSFQRGEQFF	TGTGCCAGCAGCTCTTTCCAGCGGGGCGAGCAGTTCTTC
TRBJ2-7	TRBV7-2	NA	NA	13	CASSPLGTYEQYF	TGTGCCAGCAGCCCCTTAGGCACCTACGAGCAGTACTTC
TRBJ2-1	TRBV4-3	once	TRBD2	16	CASSQTPGLARGEQFF	TGCGCCAGCAGCCAGACCCCGGGACTAGCTAGGGGTGAGCAGTTCTTC
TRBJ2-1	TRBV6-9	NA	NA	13	CASGTLLGNEQFF	TGTGCCAGCGGGACACTCTTGGGGAATGAGCAGTTCTTC
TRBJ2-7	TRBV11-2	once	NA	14	CASSQTGGLGEQYF	TGTGCCAGCAGTCAAACAGGAGGCCTAGGGGAGCAGTACTTC
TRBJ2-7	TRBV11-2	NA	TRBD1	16	CASSSGTGKALYEQYF	TGTGCCAGCAGCTCCGGGACAGGGAAGGCCCTCTACGAGCAGTACTTC
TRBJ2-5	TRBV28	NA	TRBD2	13	CASMGGNQETQYF	TGTGCCAGCATGGGGGGGAACCAAGAGACCCAGTACTTC
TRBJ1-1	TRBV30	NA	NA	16	CAWSHKGRAMNTEAFF	TGTGCCTGGAGCCATAAGGGTCGGGCTATGAACACTGAAGCTTTCTTT
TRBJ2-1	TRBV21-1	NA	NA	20	CASSKEHTSGRVKAYNEQFF	TGTGCCAGCAGCAAGGAACATACAAGCGGGAGGGTGAAGGCCTACAATGAGCAGTTCTTC
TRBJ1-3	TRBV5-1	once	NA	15	CASMSGTSSGNTIYF	TGCGCCAGCATGTCAGGGACCAGCTCTGGAAACACCATATATTTT
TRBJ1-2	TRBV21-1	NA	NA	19	CASSKVTYPGQGQEYGYTF	TGTGCCAGCAGCAAAGTAACCTATCCGGGACAGGGACAGGAATATGGCTACACCTTC
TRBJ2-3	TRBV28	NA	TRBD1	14	CASSRDRESDTQYF	TGTGCCAGCAGCCGGGACAGGGAGTCAGATACGCAGTATTTT
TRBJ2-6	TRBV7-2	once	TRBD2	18	CASSLVASGSSGANVLTF	TGTGCCAGCAGCTTAGTGGCTAGCGGTAGCTCTGGGGCCAACGTCCTGACTTTC
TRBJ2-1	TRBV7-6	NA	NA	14	CASSLKTGYNEQFF	TGTGCCAGCAGTCTAAAGACAGGTTACAATGAGCAGTTCTTC
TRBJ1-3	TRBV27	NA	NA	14	CASSISYSGNTIYF	TGTGCCAGCAGCATCAGTTACTCTGGAAACACCATATATTTT
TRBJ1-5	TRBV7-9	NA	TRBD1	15	CASSFSGGAGQPQHF	TGTGCCAGCAGCTTCTCAGGGGGCGCGGGTCAGCCCCAGCATTTT
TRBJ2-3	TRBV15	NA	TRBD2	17	CATSREARLAGVDTQYF	TGTGCCACCAGCAGAGAGGCCAGACTAGCGGGAGTCGATACGCAGTATTTT
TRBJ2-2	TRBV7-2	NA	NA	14	CASRPGRDPGELFF	TGTGCCAGCAGACCGGGGCGGGACCCCGGGGAGCTGTTTTTT
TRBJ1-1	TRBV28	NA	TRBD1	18	CASSSIIPGQGWDFGAFF	TGTGCCAGCAGTTCCATAATCCCGGGACAGGGTTGGGATTTCGGAGCTTTCTTT
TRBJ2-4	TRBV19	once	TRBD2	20	CASSRGGREYNIRTQNIQYF	TGTGCCAGTAGCCGGGGGGGGCGGGAGTATAATATCAGGACCCAAAACATTCAGTACTTC
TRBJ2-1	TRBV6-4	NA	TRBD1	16	CASSDCGTGGCNEQFF	TGTGCCAGCAGTGACTGCGGGACAGGGGGCTGTAATGAGCAGTTCTTC
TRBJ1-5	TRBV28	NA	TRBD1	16	CASSQLQGSGNQPQHF	TGTGCCAGCAGTCAACTACAGGGGAGTGGCAATCAGCCCCAGCATTTT
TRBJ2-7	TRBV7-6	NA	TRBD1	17	CASSLETGQGIIYEQYF	TGTGCCAGCAGCTTAGAAACGGGACAGGGGATTATCTACGAGCAGTACTTC
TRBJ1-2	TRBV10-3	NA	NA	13	CAISATDGYGYTF	TGTGCCATCAGTGCGACAGATGGCTATGGCTACACCTTC
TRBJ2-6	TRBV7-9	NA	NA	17	CASSEEQGLSGANVLTF	TGTGCCAGCAGCGAGGAACAGGGTCTGTCTGGGGCCAACGTCCTGACTTTC
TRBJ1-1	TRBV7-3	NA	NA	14	CASSPSVKHPEAFF	TGTGCCAGCAGCCCCTCGGTGAAGCACCCTGAAGCTTTCTTT
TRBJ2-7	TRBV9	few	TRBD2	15	CASSVEGGSSYEQYF	TGTGCCAGCAGCGTAGAGGGCGGGAGCTCCTACGAGCAGTACTTC
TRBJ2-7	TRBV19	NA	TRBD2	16	CASSLPSGTNTYEQYF	TGTGCCAGTAGTCTCCCCTCCGGGACTAACACCTACGAGCAGTACTTC
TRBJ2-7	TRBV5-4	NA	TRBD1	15	CASSFEGASFYEQYF	TGTGCCAGCAGCTTTGAGGGGGCCTCCTTCTACGAGCAGTACTTC
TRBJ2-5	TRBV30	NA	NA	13	CAWSPGSGETQYF	TGTGCCTGGTCCCCAGGGAGTGGAGAGACCCAGTACTTC
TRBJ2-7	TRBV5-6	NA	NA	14	CASSLLRGSYEQYF	TGTGCCAGCAGCTTGCTGCGGGGTTCCTACGAGCAGTACTTC
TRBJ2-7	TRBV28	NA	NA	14	CASRTGHGTNEQYF	TGTGCCAGCAGGACGGGACACGGGACAAACGAGCAGTACTTC
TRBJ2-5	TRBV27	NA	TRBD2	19	CASSPRTGGGRTQQETQYF	TGTGCCAGCAGCCCCAGGACGGGAGGAGGGAGGACCCAACAAGAGACCCAGTACTTC
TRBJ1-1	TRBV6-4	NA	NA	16	CASSQSGDLLYTEAFF	TGTGCCAGCAGTCAAAGCGGGGATCTCCTTTACACTGAAGCTTTCTTT
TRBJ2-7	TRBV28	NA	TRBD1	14	CASSPGQGEYEQYF	TGTGCCAGCAGTCCAGGACAGGGGGAGTACGAGCAGTACTTC
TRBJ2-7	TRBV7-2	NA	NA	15	CASSRWAPQPYEQYF	TGTGCCAGCAGCCGGTGGGCACCACAACCCTACGAGCAGTACTTC
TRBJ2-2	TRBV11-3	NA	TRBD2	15	CASSGTSGRTGELFF	TGTGCCAGCAGCGGGACTAGCGGGAGGACCGGGGAGCTGTTTTTT
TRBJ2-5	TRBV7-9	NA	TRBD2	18	CASSPPPSGGRPRETQYF	TGTGCCAGCAGCCCCCCCCCTTCGGGCGGGAGGCCGCGAGAGACCCAGTACTTC
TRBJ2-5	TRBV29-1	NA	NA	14	CSVEGRQGGETQYF	TGCAGCGTTGAAGGGAGGCAGGGGGGGGAGACCCAGTACTTC
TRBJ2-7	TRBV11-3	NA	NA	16	CASSLAVRLPEYEQYF	TGTGCCAGCAGCTTAGCGGTGAGACTCCCTGAATACGAGCAGTACTTC
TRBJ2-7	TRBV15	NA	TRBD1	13	CATSSHRGGEQYF	TGTGCCACCAGCAGTCACAGGGGTGGGGAGCAGTACTTC
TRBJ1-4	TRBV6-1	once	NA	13	CASKDTTNEKLFF	TGTGCCAGCAAGGATACAACTAATGAAAAACTGTTTTTT
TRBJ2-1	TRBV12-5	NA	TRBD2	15	CASGLVRREAIEQFF	TGTGCTAGTGGTTTGGTACGGCGGGAGGCTATTGAGCAGTTCTTC
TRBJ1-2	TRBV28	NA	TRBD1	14	CASLSGGALYGYTF	TGTGCCAGCCTGTCAGGGGGCGCGTTATATGGCTACACCTTC
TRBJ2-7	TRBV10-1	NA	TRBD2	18	CASSDPGTSGRGSYEQYF	TGCGCCAGCAGTGACCCCGGGACTAGCGGGAGGGGCTCCTACGAGCAGTACTTC
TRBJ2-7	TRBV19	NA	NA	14	CASSTLNTSYEQYF	TGTGCCAGTAGTACACTGAACACTTCCTACGAGCAGTACTTC
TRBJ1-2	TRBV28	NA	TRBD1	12	CASSPDRVGYTF	TGTGCCAGCAGTCCGGACAGGGTTGGCTACACCTTC
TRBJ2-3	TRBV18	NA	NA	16	CASSPDSPYSTDTQYF	TGTGCCAGCTCACCTGACAGTCCCTATAGCACAGATACGCAGTATTTT
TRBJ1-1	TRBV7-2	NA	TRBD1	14	CASSLGEDRATAFF	TGTGCCAGCAGCTTAGGAGAGGACAGGGCCACTGCTTTCTTT
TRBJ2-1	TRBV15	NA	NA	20	CATSRGDPPGIFPPYNEQFF	TGTGCCACCAGCAGAGGCGACCCCCCAGGGATATTCCCCCCCTACAATGAGCAGTTCTTC